This T cell receptor (beta chain) was captured in a study of early T cells in non-severe SARS-CoV-2 infection (dated by TCRdb to about 2021). At the level of the whole study: TCR sequencing used bulk RNA from unsorted whole blood, so alpha and beta chains could not be paired.

Library method: 5' RACE. The listed sequencing device is NextSeq 500. The TCR library protocol attached unique molecular identifiers to individual cDNA molecules to correct for sequencing error and PCR bias. TCR alpha and beta chains were both sequenced, and the abundances of alpha and beta sequences in each sample were closely correlated with each other. In the authors' own workflow: Decombinator V4 was used to perform V gene, J gene and CDR3 annotation of TCR sequences. TCRs were defined as expanded if a significant change between any two time points was detected under a Poisson model with p below 0.0001. TCR abundances were normalised to the total number of TCRs sequenced per sample and were expressed as counts per million. MAIT TCRs were defined by TRAV1-2 paired with TRAJ12, TRAJ20 or TRAJ33, and iNKT TCRs by TRAV10 paired with TRAJ18. A search of VDJdb, accessed on 1 November 2021, was run for TCRs annotated to CMV, EBV and SARS-CoV-2, with TCRs annotated for multiple antigens excluded. TCRdb applied fastp at Q25 and MiXCR to the public reads, then kept only in-frame beta chains. Rows are combined by CDR3 protein, so each entry shows the most common genes and DNA. For this entry, the V and J calls and clone size follow TCRdb and not the study's own pipeline. Present in this sample are tens of thousands of distinct CDR3 sequences, approximately 9.3% of which were seen just once. Less than 10% of the sample rests with the top ten.

The paper's findings and limits, for the study overall: Matching against VDJdb was skewed toward anti-spike CD8 responses, likely underestimated virus-specific expansions, and missed private and CD4 specificities.

Including cysteine and phenylalanine, the CDR3 has 14 amino acids. CDR3 DNA is the only sequence kept; it has 42 bases, read in frame from the first base. From a lookup of the germline V gene (reference sequence), CDR1 and CDR2 are DFQATT and SNEGSKA. V is cut by 4 bases and J by 4 bases, and the space between the germline ends is 15 bases. The study was a case-control design nested within a healthcare worker cohort in London, UK, with weekly nasopharyngeal swab PCR tests and blood sampling. Healthcare workers were recruited during the week of the UK lockdown, between 23 and 31 March 2020, and followed weekly for up to roughly 15 weeks. There are many counts of this clonotype. Its antigen remains undetermined. Nothing much larger sits one base from this clone, and base qualities are not available.

Sequencing was done on a sample of whole blood. The V gene is TRBV20-1 and the J gene is TRBJ2-3; the D gene identity is not certain. This TCR came from an adult who was a healthcare worker with PCR-confirmed SARS-CoV-2 infection or an uninfected control (not recorded which). The CDR3 region: CSAIAGPRADTQYF. The DNA sequence is TGCAGTGCTATCGCCGGACCACGGGCAGATACGCAGTATTTT.